The 23 T cell receptor beta chains presented below share a single source sample, sequenced in a study of blood T cell repertoires in COVID-19. Using immunoSEQ multiplex PCR, the repertoire was profiled, and TCRdb retains in-frame clones only, with some absent. Counted here are 65,000 to 95,000 clones, 70% to 85% occurring once; the ten biggest clones make up around 22%. The sequenced sample was peripheral blood. These receptors all come from a woman aged 50 to 60 with acute or convalescent COVID-19.

This sequence joins TRBV4-1 and TRBJ2-1; TRBD2 matches at 14 bases. CDR3 length: 20 amino acids. Looked up from germline, CDR1 is MGHRA and CDR2 is YSYEKL. Trimming cost V 1 base and J 4 bases; bases outside gene matches: 12. The CDR3 loop is CASSQAPLTSGGAGYNEQFF. In nucleotides, the CDR3 is TGCGCCAGCAGCCAAGCCCCACTGACTAGCGGGGGGGCCGGGTACAATGAGCAGTTCTTC.

This clone appeared a single time. This chain links TRBV5-1 with TRBJ1-1; D is perhaps TRBD1 (5 bases). The V gene lost 0 bases and the J gene lost 0 bases, with 12 bases spanning the gap. CDR1 is SGHRS, CDR2 YFSETQ, per germline. The CDR3 totals 16 residues. As DNA, the CDR3 is TGCGCCAGCAGCTTGGTTCCCCAGGGCTTGAACACTGAAGCTTTCTTT. It yields the protein CASSLVPQGLNTEAFF.

V is TRBV9 and J is TRBJ1-2; TRBD1 aligns across 7 bases. Germline V lookup: CDR1 SGDLS, CDR2 YYNGEE. The CDR3 has 15 residues. J was trimmed by 4 bases and V by 3 bases; bases with no gene match: 9. The CDR3 sequence: CASSARQGMGYGYTF. The CDR3 nucleotides are TGTGCCAGCAGCGCCCGACAGGGAATGGGCTATGGCTACACCTTC.

V and J are TRBV19 and TRBJ2-1; 10 nucleotides agree with TRBD1. Trimming cost V 5 bases and J 9 bases; bases outside gene matches: 13. Germline CDR1 reads LNHDA; CDR2 reads SQIVND (reference sequence). The length of the CDR3 is 16 residues. The CDR3 DNA sequence: TGTGCCAGTAGTCCCCCGGGACAGGGGAGGTTGGGTGAGCAGTTCTTC. It specifies CASSPPGQGRLGEQFF.

This clone was seen a single time. This chain connects TRBV6-2 or TRBV6-3 to TRBJ2-3; D is unresolved. Germline CDR1 is MNHEY and CDR2 is SVGEGT. The CDR3 is 11 residues long. Trimming took off 5 bases at V and 4 bases at J, with 4 bases between the two ends. Here the CDR3 DNA reads TGTGCCAGCAGTATAGCAGATACGCAGTATTTT. Encoded protein: CASSIADTQYF.

The table lists this clone with a few counts. V gene TRBV4-3 combines with J gene TRBJ1-5; D call uncertain. Trimming shortened V by 1 base and J by 7 bases, and 11 bases separated the two germline ends. This CDR3 is built from 14 residues. Per the germline V gene, CDR1 is LGHNA and CDR2 is YSLEER. CDR3 nucleotides: TGCGCCAGCAGCCAAGGGTTAGGGAGCCAGCCCCAGCATTTT. It codes for CASSQGLGSQPQHF.

The chain joins TRBV7-2 to TRBJ2-3, with a weak D call TRBD2 (6 bases). The CDR3 has 14 residues. The germline CDR1 and CDR2 sequences are SGHTA and FQGNSA. Trimming pared 3 bases from V and 3 bases from J, leaving 10 bases between. CDR3 amino acids: CASSLEGRTDTQYF. The CDR3 DNA reads TGTGCCAGCAGCTTGGAAGGGAGGACAGATACGCAGTATTTT. The variable domain in full, with the rest retrieved from reference TRBV7-2 and TRBJ2-3, is GAGVSQSPSNKVTEKGKDVELRCDPISGHTALYWYRQSLGQGLEFLIYFQGNSAPDKSGLPSDRFSAERTGGSVSTLTIQRTQQEDSAVYLCASSLEGRTDTQYFGPGTRLTVL.

This chain joins TRBV15 and TRBJ1-5; D perhaps matches TRBD1 (6 bases). The length of the CDR3 is 14 residues. Germline V CDR1 and CDR2: LNHNV, YYDKDF (reference sequence). V was shortened by 6 bases and J by 3 bases, with 12 bases between the two germline ends. The CDR3 reads CATRGGGLNQPQHF. CDR3 nucleotide sequence: TGTGCCACCAGGGGCGGGGGCCTCAATCAGCCCCAGCATTTT. Combining the CDR3 with reference TRBV15 and TRBJ1-5 gives the whole variable domain DAMVIQNPRYQVTQFGKPVTLSCSQTLNHNVMYWYQQKSSQAPKLLFHYYDKDFNNEADTPDNFQSRRPNTSFCFLDIRSPGLGDTAMYLCATRGGGLNQPQHFGDGTRLSIL.

V and J are TRBV6-5 and TRBJ2-7, with 10 bases that match TRBD2. The CDR3 has 13 residues. Germline loops: CDR1 MNHEY, CDR2 SVGAGI. V was pared by 8 bases and J by 6 bases, with 7 bases of the junction left unmatched. The CDR3 reads CASQGLATGEQYF. DNA of the CDR3: TGTGCCAGCCAGGGACTAGCGACGGGCGAGCAGTACTTC.

The chain has TRBV3-1 (or the pseudogene TRBV3-2) and TRBJ1-3; no firm D call. The CDR3 loop spans 13 amino acids. Looked up from germline, CDR1 is LGHDT and CDR2 is YNNKEL (reference sequence). V lost 4 bases and J lost 4, with 8 bases in between. For the CDR3, the DNA is TGTGCCAGCAGCCCCTCGTCCGGAAACACCATATATTTT. Its translation: CASSPSSGNTIYF.

The chain combines TRBV6-2 or TRBV6-3 with TRBJ2-1; possibly TRBD2 for D (6 bases). This CDR3 region has 17 residues. CDR1 MNHEY and CDR2 SVGEGT come from the germline V gene. The V and J ends lost 5 bases and 3 bases respectively, with 20 bases between them. The CDR3 region is CASSARPTSLVYNEQFF. The CDR3 nucleotides are TGTGCCAGCAGTGCAAGACCGACTAGTTTGGTCTACAATGAGCAGTTCTTC.

A single count supports this clone. This sequence joins TRBV7-3 and TRBJ1-1; D is undetermined. Trimming took off 2 bases at V and 0 bases at J, with 13 bases between the two ends. Germline V gene sequence: CDR1 SGHTA, CDR2 FQGTGA. This CDR3 is built from 16 residues. In DNA form, the CDR3 reads TGTGCCAGCAGCTTATGGCGGAGCCCAATGAACACTGAAGCTTTCTTT. This sequence encodes CASSLWRSPMNTEAFF.

DNA for the CDR3: TGTGCCAGCAAAGGGGACTGGCACTACGAGCAGTACTTC. Protein: CASKGDWHYEQYF. The chain has TRBV12-3 or TRBV12-4 and TRBJ2-7; TRBD2 might be the D (6 bases). The V gene lost 7 bases and the J gene lost 3 bases, with 13 bases spanning the gap. The CDR3 totals 13 residues.

The J gene is TRBJ1-5, the V gene TRBV7-8; unclear D gene. The CDR3 spans 14 residues. Looked up from germline, CDR1 is SGHVS and CDR2 is FQNEAQ. V was clipped by 5 bases and J by 5 bases, with 13 bases between them. Written as DNA, the CDR3 is TGTGCCAGCAGCCCAAGGGAGCGTTATCAGCCCCAGCATTTT. Translation: CASSPRERYQPQHF. The full variable domain, its missing parts supplied by reference TRBV7-8 and TRBJ1-5, is GAGVSQSPRYKVAKRGQDVALRCDPISGHVSLFWYQQALGQGPEFLTYFQNEAQLDKSGLPSDRFFAERPEGSVSTLKIQRTQQEDSAVYLCASSPRERYQPQHFGDGTRLSIL.

This clone showed up just once. The chain carries TRBV27 and TRBJ1-6; D is unclear. V dropped 0 bases and J dropped 6 bases, with 12 bases sitting between them. Per germline, CDR1 MNHEY and CDR2 SMNVEV (reference sequence). This CDR3 has 16 amino acids. The DNA for the CDR3 is TGTGCCAGCAGTTTATCGGTACAGTCTCCTAATTCACCCCTCCACTTT. This gives the protein CASSLSVQSPNSPLHF.

This clone was detected only a few times. CDR3 DNA: TGTGCCAGCCGTTCGGGAAGGGGGAGTCAGCCCCAGCATTTT. It encodes CASRSGRGSQPQHF. The rearrangement uses TRBV19 and TRBJ1-5; D is perhaps TRBD1 (6 bases). V shed 9 bases and J shed 6 bases, with 18 bases lying between them. The CDR3 runs to 14 residues. Germline CDR1 is LNHDA and CDR2 is SQIVND (reference sequence). The entire variable domain, with the rest obtained from reference TRBV19 and TRBJ1-5, is as follows: DGGITQSPKYLFRKEGQNVTLSCEQNLNHDAMYWYRQDPGQGLRLIYYSQIVNDFQKGDIAEGYSVSREKKESFPLTVTSAQKNPTAFYLCASRSGRGSQPQHFGDGTRLSIL.

V is TRBV28 and J is TRBJ2-3; tentative D call: TRBD2 (6 bases). The CDR3 has 14 amino acids. The germline V and J ends were trimmed by 5 bases and 14 bases, with 23 bases remaining between them. Germline loops: CDR1 MDHEN, CDR2 SYDVKM. CDR3 in amino acids: CASSSSSVHNAPYF. The CDR3 nucleotides read TGTGCCAGCAGTAGCTCTAGCGTCCACAATGCGCCGTATTTT. The whole variable domain, filled in from reference TRBV28 and TRBJ2-3, reads DVKVTQSSRYLVKRTGEKVFLECVQDMDHENMFWYRQDPGLGLRLIYFSYDVKMKEKGDIPEGYSVSREKKERFSLILESASTNQTSMYLCASSSSSVHNAPYFGPGTRLTVL.

The gene calls are TRBV6-4 and TRBJ2-7; 13 positions match TRBD2. The CDR3 has 18 residues. The germline V gene encodes CDR1 MRHNA and CDR2 SNTAGT. The trim removed 4 bases at V and 3 bases at J, leaving 12 bases unmatched. Written as DNA, the CDR3 is TGTGCCAGCAGTGTATTCGGACTAGCGGGAGAATTTGGCTACGAGCAGTACTTC. Encoded protein: CASSVFGLAGEFGYEQYF.

This clone showed up just a few times. The genes are TRBV7-9 and TRBJ2-3, with TRBD2 identical over 9 bases. Trimming removed 5 bases from V and 1 base from J; junction bases left unmatched: 10. The CDR3 contains 17 residues. Germline values: CDR1 SEHNR, CDR2 FQNEAQ (reference sequence). The CDR3 is CASSRSAGGPGTDTQYF. The CDR3 DNA is TGTGCCAGCAGCCGGTCGGCGGGAGGGCCCGGCACAGATACGCAGTATTTT.

This clone was seen a single time. V gene TRBV9 combines with J gene TRBJ1-2; no firm D call. The CDR3 covers 13 residues. Deletions cut 1 base from V and 6 bases from J, with 10 bases between. The V gene's germline CDR1 is SGDLS and CDR2 YYNGEE. Written as DNA, the CDR3 is TGTGCCAGCAGCGTACGGGAAAGGGATGGCTACACCTTC. It yields the protein CASSVRERDGYTF.

The genes are TRBV7-3 and TRBJ2-1; the match to TRBD1 covers 8 bases. This CDR3 has 16 residues. The V and J ends lost 3 bases and 3 bases, in that order; junction bases with no gene match: 7. Germline V gives CDR1 SGHTA, CDR2 FQGTGA. As DNA, the CDR3 is TGTGCCAGCAGCTTGAAGGGGACAGGATACTACAATGAGCAGTTCTTC. It encodes CASSLKGTGYYNEQFF.

V and J are TRBV6-5 and TRBJ2-2, with a tentative D call TRBD1 (6 bases). In germline, CDR1 is MNHEY, CDR2 SVGAGI. V was pared by 2 bases and J by 5 bases, with 12 bases between. The CDR3 consists of 15 residues. The DNA for the CDR3 is TGTGCCAGCAGTTACGAGGGACAACAAACCGGGGAGCTGTTTTTT. This translates into CASSYEGQQTGELFF.

The chain carries TRBV7-9 and TRBJ2-2; TRBD2 might be the D (5 bases). Deletions cut 3 bases from V and 6 bases from J, with 11 bases between. Per germline, CDR1 SEHNR and CDR2 FQNEAQ (reference sequence). This CDR3 is built from 14 residues. CDR3 amino acids: CASSFLRESGELFF. As DNA, the CDR3 is TGTGCCAGCAGCTTCTTGAGGGAATCCGGGGAGCTGTTTTTT.